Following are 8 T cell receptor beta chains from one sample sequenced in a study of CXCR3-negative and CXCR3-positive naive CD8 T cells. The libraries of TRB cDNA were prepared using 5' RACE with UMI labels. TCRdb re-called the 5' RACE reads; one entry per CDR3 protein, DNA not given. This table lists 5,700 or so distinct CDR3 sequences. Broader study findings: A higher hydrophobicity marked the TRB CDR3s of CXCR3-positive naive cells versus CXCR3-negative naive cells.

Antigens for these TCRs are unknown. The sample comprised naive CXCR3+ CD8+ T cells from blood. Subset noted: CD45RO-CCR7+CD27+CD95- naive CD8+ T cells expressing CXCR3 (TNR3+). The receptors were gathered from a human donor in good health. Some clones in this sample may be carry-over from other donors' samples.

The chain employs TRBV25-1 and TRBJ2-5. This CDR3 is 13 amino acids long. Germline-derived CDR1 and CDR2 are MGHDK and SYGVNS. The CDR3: CASSAYNQETQYF.

The CDR3 loop is CASKTETSSYAGYTF. The gene calls are TRBV19 and TRBJ1-2. The CDR3 sequence is 15 residues long. CDR1 and CDR2 (germline): LNHDA, SQIVND (reference sequence).

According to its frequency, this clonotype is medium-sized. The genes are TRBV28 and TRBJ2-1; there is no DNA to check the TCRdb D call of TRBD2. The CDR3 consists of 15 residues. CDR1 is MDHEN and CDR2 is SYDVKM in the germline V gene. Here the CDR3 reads CASSSGTSGKYEQFF.

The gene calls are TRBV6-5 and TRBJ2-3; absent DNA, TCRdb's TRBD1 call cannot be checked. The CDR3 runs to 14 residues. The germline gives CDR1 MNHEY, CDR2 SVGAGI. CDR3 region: CASNPGGLADTQYF.

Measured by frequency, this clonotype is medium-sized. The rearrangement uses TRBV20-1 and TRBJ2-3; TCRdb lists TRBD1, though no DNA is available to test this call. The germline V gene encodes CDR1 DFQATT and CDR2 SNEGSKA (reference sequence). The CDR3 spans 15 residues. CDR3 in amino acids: CSAPRGGGLGDTQYF.

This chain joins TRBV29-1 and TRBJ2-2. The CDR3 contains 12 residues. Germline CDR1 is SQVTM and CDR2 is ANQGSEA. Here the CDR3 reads CSGLWNTGELFF.

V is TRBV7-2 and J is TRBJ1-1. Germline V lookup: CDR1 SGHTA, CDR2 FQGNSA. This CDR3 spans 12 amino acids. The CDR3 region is CASSLYGTEAFF.

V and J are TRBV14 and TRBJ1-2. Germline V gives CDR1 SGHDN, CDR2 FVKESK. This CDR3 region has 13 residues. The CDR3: CASSPWWGDGYTF.